One and the same sample provided the 5 T cell receptor beta chains below, sequenced in a study of beta chain features in type 1 diabetes. Study outcomes and limitations: Shorter TCRB CDR3s, moderately but significantly so, marked every one of the four CD4+ subsets in Type 1 diabetes patients.

Their cognate antigens are unknown. The investigators reverse transcribed all of the isolated RNA, so they sequenced expressed TCRB transcripts. Sequenced by immunoSEQ multiplex PCR; TCRdb stores in-frame clones only, minus some. The table lists 300,000 or so clones, roughly a tenth of them singletons. The sequencing input was central memory CD4+ T cells from blood. Receptors were obtained from a man aged 30-40 years with type 1 diabetes.

The CDR3 here is CASSSTRTGVFTDTQYF. CDR3 in DNA: TGTGCCAGCAGCTCGACCCGGACAGGGGTTTTCACAGATACGCAGTATTTT. V gene TRBV5-4 combines with J gene TRBJ2-3; 9 bases agree with TRBD1. The CDR3 consists of 17 residues. V gave up 3 bases and J gave up 2 bases; unmatched junction bases: 10. Germline loops: CDR1 SGHNT, CDR2 YYREEE (reference sequence). Supplemented by reference TRBV5-4 and TRBJ2-3, the full variable domain reads ETGVTQSPTHLIKTRGQQVTLRCSSQSGHNTVSWYQQALGQGPQFIFQYYREEENGRGNFPPRFSGLQFPNYSSELNVNALELDDSALYLCASSSTRTGVFTDTQYFGPGTRLTVL.

The table lists this clone with a few counts. J is TRBJ2-5 and V is TRBV29-1, with 8 bases aligning to TRBD1. After removal of 3 bases from V and 7 bases from J, the junction contained 7 bases not matched to a gene. This CDR3 is built from 13 residues. The germline gives CDR1 SQVTM, CDR2 ANQGSEA. CDR3 sequence reads: CSVEVRGTGTQYF. In DNA, the CDR3 is TGCAGCGTTGAGGTCCGGGGGACAGGGACCCAGTACTTC.

The table lists this clone with a few counts. The chain couples TRBV5-6 to TRBJ1-2; D is uncertain. Trimming stripped 6 bases from V and 6 bases from J, with 15 bases between. The CDR3 contains 13 residues. Germline loops: CDR1 SGHDT, CDR2 YYEEEE. CDR3: CASKAAGWDGYTF. DNA of the CDR3: TGTGCCAGCAAGGCGGCGGGGTGGGATGGCTACACCTTC. Combining the CDR3 with reference TRBV5-6 and TRBJ1-2 gives the whole variable domain DAGVTQSPTHLIKTRGQQVTLRCSPKSGHDTVSWYQQALGQGPQFIFQYYEEEERQRGNFPDRFSGHQFPNYSSELNVNALLLGDSALYLCASKAAGWDGYTFGSGTRLTVV.

In DNA form, the CDR3 reads TGCAGCGCCGGCACCGGGGGGGACTATGGCTACACCTTC. Translating it yields CSAGTGGDYGYTF. The rearrangement joins TRBV29-1 to TRBJ1-2, with D maybe TRBD1 (5 bases). V lost 7 bases, J lost 3 bases, and 15 bases lay in between. The CDR3 is 13 amino acids. CDR1 and CDR2 from the germline V gene are SQVTM and ANQGSEA.

The genes are TRBV18 and TRBJ1-1; 7 positions agree with TRBD1. This CDR3 has 15 residues. Germline loops: CDR1 KGHSH, CDR2 LQKENI. J was trimmed by 12 bases and V by 2 bases; bases with no gene match: 15. The CDR3 region is CASSPTGAGRLPPFF. CDR3 DNA: TGTGCCAGCTCACCAACAGGGGCGGGCAGGCTCCCGCCTTTCTTT.